The 12 T cell receptor beta chains below were found in one sample sequenced in a study of Graves' ophthalmopathy and Graves' hyperthyroidism. Amplifying from RNA transcripts, the study obtained TCR beta CDR3 regions. HTBI-primed first-round RT-PCR preceded second-round multiplex PCR. Using its own MiXCR run on the multiplex PCR reads, TCRdb lists one record per CDR3 protein. The table includes some 350,000 distinct CDR3 sequences, about 18% detected once. Sample: peripheral blood. The source of these receptors is an adult woman with stable Graves' hyperthyroidism.

This clonotype was seen ten or more times. The rearrangement links TRBV28 to TRBJ2-5; 10 bases line up with TRBD2. Germline V lookup: CDR1 MDHEN, CDR2 SYDVKM. The CDR3 contains 18 residues. V shed 6 bases and J 1 base; nucleotides not matched to a gene: 14. The CDR3 region has the DNA TGTGCCAGCAGCAGTCGACTAGCGGGCATGAGGGGCCAAGAGACCCAGTACTTC. Translating gives CASSSRLAGMRGQETQYF. Based on the CDR3 plus reference TRBV28 and TRBJ2-5, the full variable domain is DVKVTQSSRYLVKRTGEKVFLECVQDMDHENMFWYRQDPGLGLRLIYFSYDVKMKEKGDIPEGYSVSREKKERFSLILESASTNQTSMYLCASSSRLAGMRGQETQYFGPGTRLLVL.

This clonotype was counted a single time. V gene TRBV20-1 combines with J gene TRBJ1-1; D ambiguous. Looked up from germline, CDR1 is DFQATT and CDR2 is SNEGSKA (reference sequence). The CDR3 length is 12 residues. Trimming removed 3 bases from V and 3 bases from J, with 8 bases in between. The CDR3 nucleotides are TGCAGTGCTAGGAAGAGGGACACTGAAGCTTTCTTT. Protein sequence: CSARKRDTEAFF.

This chain joins TRBV6-2 or TRBV6-3 and TRBJ1-2, with TRBD1 identical over 12 bases. The germline V gene encodes CDR1 MNHEY and CDR2 SVGEGT. This CDR3 is built from 18 residues. V lost 5 bases to trimming and J lost 6 bases; unmatched junction nucleotides: 16. The CDR3 DNA reads TGTGCCAGCAGTCCAACTGAACTTCCGGGACAGGGGGCGAATGGCTACACCTTC. This encodes CASSPTELPGQGANGYTF.

This clonotype appeared many times. The rearrangement joins TRBV11-2 to TRBJ2-7, with D maybe TRBD2 (6 bases). Germline V gene sequence: CDR1 SGHAT, CDR2 FQNNGV. The CDR3 is made up of 16 amino acids. Trimming pared 5 bases from V and 7 bases from J, leaving 24 bases between. CDR3 sequence: CASSPSSQDWGEEQYF. The CDR3 DNA is TGTGCCAGCAGCCCCTCGAGCCAGGACTGGGGGGAGGAGCAGTACTTC.

This clonotype was seen at least ten times. V usage is TRBV6-5 and J usage is TRBJ2-6, with TRBD2 matching 7 bases. The J segment lost 2 bases and the V segment lost 4 bases, leaving 5 bases of the junction unmatched. The CDR3 is 16 amino acids. CDR1 is MNHEY, CDR2 SVGAGI, per germline. The CDR3 nucleotides are TGTGCCAGCAGTTCCCCCGGGGGGACTGGGGCCAACGTCCTGACTTTC. It encodes CASSSPGGTGANVLTF.

At least ten counts were recorded for this clonotype. This chain links TRBV27 with TRBJ1-1, with a possible D match to TRBD1 (6 bases). Deletions cut 10 bases from V and 3 bases from J, with 15 bases between. The germline CDR1 and CDR2 sequences are MNHEY and SMNVEV (reference sequence). CDR3 length: 13 residues. CDR3 sequence (DNA): TGTGCCACCCGGGGGGCCTTAGACACTGAAGCTTTCTTT. Residues: CATRGALDTEAFF.

In this sample, this clonotype turned up a few times. V and J are TRBV7-8 and TRBJ2-7; D gene ambiguous. CDR1 and CDR2 (germline): SGHVS, FQNEAQ. Trimming left V 1 base short and J 9 bases short, with 7 bases between. The CDR3 totals 11 residues. The CDR3 loop is CASSLDGWQYF. The CDR3 region has the DNA TGTGCCAGCAGCTTAGACGGGTGGCAGTACTTC. Together with reference TRBV7-8 and TRBJ2-7, the CDR3 gives the full variable domain: GAGVSQSPRYKVAKRGQDVALRCDPISGHVSLFWYQQALGQGPEFLTYFQNEAQLDKSGLPSDRFFAERPEGSVSTLKIQRTQQEDSAVYLCASSLDGWQYFGPGTRLTVT.

This clonotype was seen a handful of times. The chain employs TRBV20-1 and TRBJ2-5; unclear D gene. V dropped 0 bases and J dropped 5 bases, with 13 bases sitting between them. In germline, CDR1 is DFQATT, CDR2 SNEGSKA (reference sequence). CDR3 length: 14 amino acids. The CDR3 sequence: CSARDLDRWETQYF. CDR3 coding DNA: TGCAGTGCTAGAGATTTAGATAGGTGGGAGACCCAGTACTTC.

This clonotype was detected many times. The chain has TRBV2 and TRBJ2-7; D possibly matches TRBD1 or TRBD2 (5 bases each). Looked up from germline, CDR1 is SNHLY and CDR2 is FYNNEI. This CDR3 is 15 amino acids long. Trimming removed 6 bases at V and 7 bases at J, with 22 bases between. CDR3 sequence reads: CASRGDGGSILEQYF. The DNA of the CDR3 is TGTGCCAGCAGAGGCGATGGGGGTAGCATTTTAGAGCAGTACTTC.

This clonotype occurred many times. The chain has TRBV28 and TRBJ2-2, with D perhaps matching TRBD2 (5 bases). The length of the CDR3 is 16 residues. Trimming pared 6 bases from V and 6 bases from J, leaving 20 bases between. The germline V gene encodes CDR1 MDHEN and CDR2 SYDVKM. CDR3 in amino acids: CASSPPGYTGSGELFF. The DNA of the CDR3 is TGTGCCAGCAGCCCTCCTGGATACACGGGATCCGGGGAGCTGTTTTTT.

This clonotype occurred a few times. At one end, the junction sequence differs from germline, possibly due to a read error. The chain combines TRBV3-1 with TRBJ2-7; TRBD1 agrees at 7 bases. The CDR3 runs 12 residues. The germline CDR1 and CDR2 sequences are LGHDT and YNNKEL (reference sequence). CDR3 sequence: CASSQSGTARYF. The CDR3 coding sequence is TGTGCCAGCAGCCAATCGGGGACAGCGCGATATTTC.

The sample holds many counts of this clonotype. The chain uses TRBV7-8 and TRBJ1-2, with D possibly TRBD1 on 5 matching bases. V shed 5 bases and J shed 6 bases, with 25 bases lying between them. Germline CDR1 reads SGHVS; CDR2 reads FQNEAQ. The CDR3 has 17 residues. CDR3 loop: CASSPPPWGVLDHGYTF. DNA of the CDR3: TGTGCCAGCAGCCCCCCCCCTTGGGGCGTTTTGGACCATGGCTACACCTTC.